These 8 T cell receptor beta chains were sequenced from one sample in a study of shared clonotypes between healthy human individuals. Only in-frame clones appear in the TCRdb table, and some are missing; sequencing was by immunoSEQ multiplex PCR. The data contain more than 500,000 clones, roughly 95% of them singletons. The sequenced sample consisted of naive CD4+ T cells sorted from blood. This sample's subset: CD45RA+ positively selected. These TCRs come from a young woman in good health.

The V gene is TRBV6-5, the J gene TRBJ2-7, with 8 bases identical to TRBD2. This CDR3 is built from 15 residues. V trimming: 0 bases; J trimming: 2 bases; junction bases outside the gene matches: 3. CDR1 MNHEY and CDR2 SVGAGI come from the germline V gene. Here the CDR3 DNA reads TGTGCCAGCAGTTACTCGAAAGCGGGAGCCTACGAGCAGTACTTC. Protein sequence: CASSYSKAGAYEQYF.

The chain uses TRBV19 and TRBJ2-7; possibly TRBD1 for D (6 bases). V was trimmed by 4 bases and J by 1 base, leaving 17 bases between them. The CDR3 sequence is 16 residues long. Germline assignment: CDR1 LNHDA and CDR2 SQIVND (reference sequence). CDR3: CASSTRGRPSSYEQYF. The CDR3 nucleotides read TGTGCCAGTAGTACCAGGGGTAGGCCCTCTTCCTACGAGCAGTACTTC.

V and J are TRBV27 and TRBJ2-7, with a possible D match to TRBD2 (5 bases). CDR3 length equals 14 residues. Germline values: CDR1 MNHEY, CDR2 SMNVEV (reference sequence). The V and J ends lost 8 bases and 1 base respectively, with 15 bases between them. The CDR3 region is CASQLGSESYEQYF. The CDR3 DNA follows: TGTGCCAGCCAACTAGGGAGCGAGTCCTACGAGCAGTACTTC.

The rearrangement joins TRBV18 to TRBJ2-3, with unresolved D. Germline CDR1 reads KGHSH; CDR2 reads LQKENI. The CDR3 sequence is 12 residues long. Trimming pared 2 bases from V and 4 bases from J, leaving 4 bases between. The CDR3 spells CASSPWPDTQYF. The CDR3 coding sequence is TGTGCCAGCTCACCATGGCCAGATACGCAGTATTTT.

The chain recombines TRBV7-6 with TRBJ1-1, with D maybe TRBD1 (6 bases). V lost 6 bases to trimming and J lost 10 bases, with 21 bases between them. CDR1 and CDR2 from the germline V gene are SGHVS and FNYEAQ. CDR3 size: 14 residues. CDR3 DNA sequence: TGTGCCAGCAGAAGCAGGGGAATCGAATCAAGAGCTTTCTTT. This sequence encodes CASRSRGIESRAFF. Using reference TRBV7-6 and TRBJ1-1 for the parts outside the CDR3, the full variable domain is GAGVSQSPRYKVTKRGQDVALRCDPISGHVSLYWYRQALGQGPEFLTYFNYEAQQDKSGLPNDRFSAERPEGSISTLTIQRTEQRDSAMYRCASRSRGIESRAFFGQGTRLTVV.

This clone has just one count. The chain employs TRBV27 and TRBJ1-6; 7 nucleotides match TRBD1. Trimming took 7 bases from V and 9 from J; bases not matched to a gene: 9. CDR1 and CDR2 from the germline V gene are MNHEY and SMNVEV (reference sequence). This CDR3 has 14 amino acids. CDR3: CASKLLTGPSPLHF. The CDR3 DNA reads as TGTGCCAGCAAGCTATTGACAGGGCCTTCACCCCTCCACTTT.

Notes on this clone: A read error may account for a junction end that differs from germline. The rearrangement links TRBV19 to TRBJ1-5; no clear D gene. The CDR3 spans 16 residues. Per the germline V gene, CDR1 is LNHDA and CDR2 is SQIVND (reference sequence). The CDR3 is CASSLEHRRSNQPQHF. The DNA for the CDR3 is TGTGCCAGTAGTCTAGAACACCGGCGGAGCAATCAGCCCCAGCATTTT.

The CDR3 reads CASTVPGAQWEQYF. The CDR3 bases are TGTGCCAGCACCGTGCCGGGGGCGCAGTGGGAGCAGTACTTC. The V and J genes are TRBV2 and TRBJ2-7; D possibly uses TRBD1 or TRBD2 (6 bases each). Germline CDR1 and CDR2: SNHLY and FYNNEI. The V end lost 7 bases, the J end lost 7 bases, and 20 bases lay between the germline ends. CDR3 length equals 14 residues.